This entry features one T cell receptor (beta chain) sequence. The antigen is not known. The sample originates from a study of cytomegalovirus exposure and HLA in healthy donors. The CDR3 consists of 17 residues. With 0 bases removed from V and 5 bases from J, the gap between germline ends came to 17 bases. The germline gives CDR1 SGHDN, CDR2 FVKESK. 60 Vbeta and 13 Jbeta primers were used in PCR. TCRdb's table, derived via immunoSEQ multiplex PCR, lists solely in-frame clones and lacks some. The ten most abundant clones cover about 2.7% of a sample with approximately 120,000 clones. Among the donors, all were healthy bone marrow donors. Study observations and caveats: Later analysis revealed greater clonal expansion in HLA-associated TCR beta chains than in equally common others. The authors excluded some V segments, including TRBV6-2 and TRBV6-3, as indistinguishable.

The sequenced material came from PBMCs. The sequence came from a man between 25 and 39 years old in good health and CMV-seronegative. This chain joins TRBV14 and TRBJ2-1, with D uncertain. CDR3 sequence (DNA): TGTGCCAGCAGCCAAGATCACCGAGGCTGTCCGAACAATGAGCAGTTCTTC. Translated, it gives CASSQDHRGCPNNEQFF.